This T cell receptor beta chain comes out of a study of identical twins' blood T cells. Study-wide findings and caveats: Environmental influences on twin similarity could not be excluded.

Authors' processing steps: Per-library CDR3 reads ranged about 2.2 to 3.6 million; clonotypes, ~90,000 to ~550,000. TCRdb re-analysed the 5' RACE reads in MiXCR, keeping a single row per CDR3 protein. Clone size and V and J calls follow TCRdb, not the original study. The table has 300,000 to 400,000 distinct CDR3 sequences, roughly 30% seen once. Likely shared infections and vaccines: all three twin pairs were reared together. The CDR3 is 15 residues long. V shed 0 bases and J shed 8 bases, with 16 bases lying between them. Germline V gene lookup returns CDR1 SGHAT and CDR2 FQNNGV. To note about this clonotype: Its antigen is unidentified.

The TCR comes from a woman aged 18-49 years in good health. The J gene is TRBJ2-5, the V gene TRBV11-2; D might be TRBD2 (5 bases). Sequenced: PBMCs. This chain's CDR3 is CASSLEQASGVTQYF. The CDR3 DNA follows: TGTGCCAGCAGCTTAGAGCAGGCCTCCGGGGTAACCCAGTACTTC. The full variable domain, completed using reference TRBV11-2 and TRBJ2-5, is EAGVAQSPRYKIIEKRQSVAFWCNPISGHATLYWYQQILGQGPKLLIQFQNNGVVDDSQLPKDRFSAERLKGVDSTLKIQPAKLEDSAVYLCASSLEQASGVTQYFGPGTRLLVL.